A single sample gave rise to the 28 T cell receptor beta chains below, sequenced in a study of lung T cells in sarcoidosis with Löfgren's syndrome. TCRdb re-analysed the reads in MiXCR, keeping a single row per CDR3 protein. The sample contains tens of thousands of distinct CDR3 sequences, around 21% of which appear only once. Source material: CD4+ T cells from PBMCs. These receptors all come from a human donor with sarcoidosis (Löfgren's syndrome or another form), or a control subject (not recorded which).

This chain joins TRBV7-8 and TRBJ2-4; D not certain. Trimming removed 1 base from V and 0 bases from J, with 13 bases in between. The CDR3 spans 17 residues. Germline CDR1 reads SGHVS; CDR2 reads FQNEAQ. In DNA form, the CDR3 reads TGTGCCAGCAGCTTAGGAGCCCTCCAACTAGCCAAAAACATTCAGTACTTC. Its translation is CASSLGALQLAKNIQYF.

This clonotype occurred many times. The chain joins TRBV28 to TRBJ1-1; no clear D gene. The CDR3 extends over 15 amino acids. Between the trimmed V and J ends, which lost 3 bases and 0 bases, there was a span of 11 bases. The V gene's germline CDR1 is MDHEN and CDR2 SYDVKM. The CDR3 coding sequence is TGTGCCAGCAGTTTTTCGGCAGCAATGAACACTGAAGCTTTCTTT. Amino acids: CASSFSAAMNTEAFF.

This clonotype occurred many times. J is TRBJ2-5 and V is TRBV4-1, with 8 bases aligning to TRBD1. Germline V gene data show CDR1 as MGHRA and CDR2 as YSYEKL. This CDR3 has 15 residues. V dropped 11 bases and J dropped 3; count of bases not matched to a gene: 14. CDR3 in DNA: TGCGCCTCCTCGTCCTGGGACAGGAGGGAAGAGACCCAGTACTTC. Residues: CASSSWDRREETQYF.

This clonotype was detected a few times. The J gene is TRBJ2-3, the V gene TRBV11-2, with D maybe TRBD1 (6 bases). Deletions cut 4 bases from V and 0 bases from J, with 11 bases between. The CDR3 extends over 15 amino acids. The germline V gene has CDR1 SGHAT and CDR2 FQNNGV. Written as DNA, the CDR3 is TGTGCCAGCAGCTCACAGGGCTCTAGCACAGATACGCAGTATTTT. This translates into CASSSQGSSTDTQYF. The entire variable domain, with the rest obtained from reference TRBV11-2 and TRBJ2-3, is as follows: EAGVAQSPRYKIIEKRQSVAFWCNPISGHATLYWYQQILGQGPKLLIQFQNNGVVDDSQLPKDRFSAERLKGVDSTLKIQPAKLEDSAVYLCASSSQGSSTDTQYFGPGTRLTVL.

This clonotype was counted at least ten times. CDR3 nucleotides: TGTGCCAGCAGCCGAGCGGGGAGGGAGGCAGATACGCAGTATTTT. Protein product: CASSRAGREADTQYF. The rearrangement links TRBV6-1 to TRBJ2-3; 7 bases fit TRBD2. V lost 6 bases, J lost 4 bases, and 10 bases stayed unmatched. This CDR3 comprises 15 residues. CDR1 is MNHNS, CDR2 SASEGT, per germline.

This sequence joins TRBV29-1 and TRBJ2-1; either TRBD1 or TRBD2 may fit D (5 bases each). Trimming removed 7 bases from V and 0 bases from J, with 7 bases in between. The CDR3 totals 12 residues. Germline-derived CDR1 and CDR2 are SQVTM and ANQGSEA. CDR3 loop: CSGGGSYNEQFF. The CDR3 coding sequence is TGCAGCGGTGGGGGCTCCTACAATGAGCAGTTCTTC.

As to this clonotype: A much larger clone is a single base away; this may be a read error. The chain employs TRBV20-1 and TRBJ2-3; 8 bases are shared with TRBD2. V trimming: 1 base; J trimming: 5 bases; junction bases outside the gene matches: 14. Germline CDR1 reads DFQATT; CDR2 reads SNEGSKA (reference sequence). There are 17 residues in the CDR3. This CDR3 reads CSARVPSGGTERDTQYF. As DNA, the CDR3 is TGCAGTGCTAGAGTTCCGAGCGGGGGCACGGAGAGAGATACGCAGTATTTT.

This clonotype was counted many times. The chain links TRBV27 to TRBJ2-1; D not certain. This CDR3 is 13 amino acids long. Germline assignment: CDR1 MNHEY and CDR2 SMNVEV (reference sequence). V lost 7 bases and J 6 bases, leaving 13 bases between the germline ends. The CDR3 DNA is TGTGCCAGCATCCAACTCCTTAGCAATGAGCAGTTCTTC. Protein: CASIQLLSNEQFF.

The sample holds many counts of this clonotype. The gene calls are TRBV6-1 and TRBJ2-7; TRBD2 matches at 12 bases. CDR1 is MNHNS, CDR2 SASEGT, per germline. The V segment lost 7 bases and the J segment 5 bases; nucleotides outside the gene matches: 6. The CDR3 extends over 14 amino acids. In DNA form, the CDR3 reads TGTGCCAGCACCCCTAGCGGGAGGGGAAACGAGCAGTACTTC. Its protein product is CASTPSGRGNEQYF.

This clonotype was seen at least ten times. The rearrangement uses TRBV7-9 and TRBJ1-5, with 7 positions matching TRBD1. The CDR3 spans 14 residues. V shed 5 bases and J 4 bases; nucleotides not matched to a gene: 5. Germline loops: CDR1 SEHNR, CDR2 FQNEAQ (reference sequence). The CDR3 sequence: CASSALQGNQPQHF. CDR3 DNA sequence: TGTGCCAGCAGCGCCCTACAGGGGAATCAGCCCCAGCATTTT.

The chain recombines TRBV11-3 with TRBJ2-3, with D tentatively TRBD2 (6 bases). CDR1 and CDR2 from the germline V gene are SGHNT and YENEEA. This CDR3 is 16 amino acids long. With 1 base removed from V and 0 bases from J, the gap between germline ends came to 11 bases. The CDR3, as DNA: TGTGCCAGCAGCTTAGGTCCTAGCGCCAGCACAGATACGCAGTATTTT. It encodes CASSLGPSASTDTQYF.

This clonotype came up many times. This chain uses TRBV20-1 with TRBJ1-1; 10 bases line up with TRBD1. Germline V lookup: CDR1 DFQATT, CDR2 SNEGSKA (reference sequence). The V gene end was trimmed by 5 bases and the J gene end by 6 bases; junction bases not matched to a gene: 9. This CDR3 has 14 amino acids. The CDR3 spells CSALGQGKGPEAFF. The CDR3 DNA reads as TGCAGTGCTTTGGGACAGGGGAAGGGGCCTGAAGCTTTCTTT.

This clonotype has a count of ten or more. The chain has TRBV20-1 and TRBJ2-7; D perhaps matches TRBD2 (5 bases). The CDR3 covers 14 residues. Trimming removed 5 bases at V and 1 base at J, with 15 bases between. The germline CDR1 and CDR2 sequences are DFQATT and SNEGSKA (reference sequence). CDR3 loop: CSARRTGMSYEQYF. Here the CDR3 DNA reads TGCAGTGCTCGCAGGACGGGGATGTCCTACGAGCAGTACTTC.

This clonotype was counted at least ten times. The J gene is TRBJ2-3, the V gene TRBV28; TRBD1 is a possible D gene (5 bases). This CDR3 comprises 14 residues. CDR1 MDHEN and CDR2 SYDVKM come from the germline V gene. Trimming removed 3 bases from V and 6 bases from J, with 13 bases in between. The CDR3 loop is CASSFQARVDTQYF. The DNA for the CDR3 is TGTGCCAGCAGTTTCCAGGCCAGGGTGGATACGCAGTATTTT.

The chain carries TRBV7-2 and TRBJ2-5; maybe TRBD1 (6 bases). Trimming stripped 0 bases from V and 4 bases from J, with 12 bases between. The CDR3 is 15 amino acids. Germline CDR1 and CDR2: SGHTA and FQGNSA. The CDR3 DNA sequence: TGTGCCAGCAGCTTAGCGCAGGGGAGTAGAGAGACCCAGTACTTC. It translates to CASSLAQGSRETQYF.

The genes are TRBV29-1 and TRBJ1-4; D ambiguous. Germline CDR1 is SQVTM and CDR2 is ANQGSEA. The CDR3 spans 10 residues. DNA of the CDR3: TGCGGGATAATGCATGAAAAACTGTTTTTT. The encoded protein is CGIMHEKLFF.

The V and J genes are TRBV2 and TRBJ2-1; 7 nucleotides agree with TRBD1. The CDR3 sequence is 13 residues long. V trimming: 3 bases; J trimming: 9 bases; junction bases outside the gene matches: 5. Germline loops: CDR1 SNHLY, CDR2 FYNNEI. CDR3 loop: CASSEGRGSEQFF. The CDR3 DNA reads as TGTGCCAGCAGTGAGGGCAGGGGGTCTGAGCAGTTCTTC.

This clonotype was counted ten times or more. The rearrangement joins TRBV6-1 to TRBJ1-1; D might be TRBD1 (6 bases). The CDR3 consists of 14 residues. Germline CDR1 MNHNS, CDR2 SASEGT. V gave up 9 bases and J gave up 2 bases, with 16 bases separating them. DNA for the CDR3: TGTGCCAGTTGGGGACACGAACATAACACTGAAGCTTTCTTT. Encoded protein: CASWGHEHNTEAFF.

This sequence joins TRBV5-4 and TRBJ2-5, with 7 bases fitting TRBD2. CDR3 length: 13 amino acids. V trimming: 1 base; J trimming: 6 bases; junction bases outside the gene matches: 3. Germline CDR1 SGHNT, CDR2 YYREEE (reference sequence). The CDR3 spells CASSLPTSQTQYF. In nucleotides, the CDR3 is TGTGCCAGCAGCTTGCCGACTAGCCAGACCCAGTACTTC.

This clonotype was detected only a few times. This chain links TRBV14 with TRBJ2-5; D call uncertain. Germline loops: CDR1 SGHDN, CDR2 FVKESK. The CDR3 is 15 amino acids. V lost 0 bases and J lost 5, with 13 bases in between. DNA of the CDR3: TGTGCCAGCAGCCAAGATAGACCCCGCGCCGAGACCCAGTACTTC. The encoded protein is CASSQDRPRAETQYF. Supplemented by reference TRBV14 and TRBJ2-5, the full variable domain reads EAGVTQFPSHSVIEKGQTVTLRCDPISGHDNLYWYRRVMGKEIKFLLHFVKESKQDESGMPNNRFLAERTGGTYSTLKVQPAELEDSGVYFCASSQDRPRAETQYFGPGTRLLVL.

On this clonotype itself: A clone one base away is much larger, so this may be a read error. The CDR3 DNA follows: TGTGCCAGCAGTTTGGACAGACATAATCAGCCCCAGCATTTT. It translates to CASSLDRHNQPQHF. This chain links TRBV2 with TRBJ1-5; a weak D match, TRBD1 (6 bases). CDR3 size: 14 residues. The V gene lost 5 bases and the J gene lost 4 bases, with 12 bases spanning the gap. Germline V lookup: CDR1 SNHLY, CDR2 FYNNEI.

V usage is TRBV20-1 and J usage is TRBJ2-1, with TRBD2 identical over 11 bases. The V and J ends lost 5 bases and 0 bases, in that order; junction bases with no gene match: 6. This CDR3 has 16 amino acids. Germline loops: CDR1 DFQATT, CDR2 SNEGSKA (reference sequence). CDR3 in DNA: TGCAGTGCTGGGGGTAGCGGGGGGGCCTCCTACAATGAGCAGTTCTTC. This gives the protein CSAGGSGGASYNEQFF.

V usage is TRBV7-2 and J usage is TRBJ2-7; D is undetermined. V was clipped by 3 bases and J by 0 bases, with 12 bases between them. The CDR3 loop spans 15 amino acids. Germline CDR1 is SGHTA and CDR2 is FQGNSA. DNA of the CDR3: TGTGCCAGCAGCTTTAGTCCCGTTAGCTCCTACGAGCAGTACGTC. It translates to CASSFSPVSSYEQYV.

This clonotype was observed at least ten times. J is TRBJ2-3 and V is TRBV20-1; no reliable D call. The ends were cut back, 0 bases at V and 0 bases at J, with 10 bases in the middle. Germline assignment: CDR1 DFQATT and CDR2 SNEGSKA (reference sequence). This CDR3 is built from 15 residues. The CDR3 protein is CSARDIISSTDTQYF. The CDR3 DNA reads as TGCAGTGCTAGAGATATCATATCTAGCACAGATACGCAGTATTTT.

This rearrangement joins TRBV6-1 to TRBJ1-5; D unresolved. From germline, CDR1 is MNHNS and CDR2 SASEGT. The V gene lost 7 bases and the J gene lost 4 bases, with 20 bases spanning the gap. The CDR3 spans 16 residues. DNA for the CDR3: TGTGCCAGCAACCCCCGAGGATGGCCAGATAATCAGCCCCAGCATTTT. Translating gives CASNPRGWPDNQPQHF.

V is TRBV5-1 and J is TRBJ2-1; TRBD2 might be the D (5 bases). The CDR3 sequence is 14 residues long. Trimming left V 4 bases short and J 7 bases short, with 15 bases between. The germline gives CDR1 SGHRS, CDR2 YFSETQ. This CDR3 is CASSPGMNLNEQFF. The CDR3 DNA reads as TGCGCCAGCAGCCCGGGGATGAATTTGAATGAGCAGTTCTTC.

This chain connects TRBV19 to TRBJ1-1, with 8 bases matching TRBD1. CDR1 and CDR2 from the germline V gene are LNHDA and SQIVND (reference sequence). The CDR3 sequence is 14 residues long. Germline trimming cut 3 bases from V and 4 bases from J; bases unmatched to any gene: 4. This CDR3 reads CASSMRQGLTEAFF. The CDR3 DNA reads TGTGCCAGTAGTATGAGACAGGGGCTCACTGAAGCTTTCTTT.

This chain links TRBV5-4 with TRBJ1-2, with D possibly being TRBD1 (6 bases). Germline CDR1 reads SGHNT; CDR2 reads YYREEE (reference sequence). This CDR3 contains 14 residues. The germline V and J ends were trimmed by 4 bases and 3 bases, with 13 bases remaining between them. As DNA, the CDR3 is TGTGCCAGCAGCCTCGCGGGGGGGCACTATGGCTACACCTTC. Its translation is CASSLAGGHYGYTF. Together with reference TRBV5-4 and TRBJ1-2, the CDR3 gives the full variable domain: ETGVTQSPTHLIKTRGQQVTLRCSSQSGHNTVSWYQQALGQGPQFIFQYYREEENGRGNFPPRFSGLQFPNYSSELNVNALELDDSALYLCASSLAGGHYGYTFGSGTRLTVV.